This is a list of T cell receptor beta chains from one sample in a study of T cells in Graves' hyperthyroidism and ophthalmopathy. TCRdb re-called the multiplex PCR reads through MiXCR, storing one row per CDR3 protein. The data show 300,000 to 450,000 distinct CDR3 sequences, about 13% seen once. Source material: blood. The receptors derive from a woman aged 18-29 years with Graves' hyperthyroidism. Each CDR3 is given with its conserved first and last residue. Fields, in order: J gene, V gene, D gene, clone size, CDR3 length, CDR3 protein, CDR3 DNA. The D gene is left open where the match is weak. Clone size, where shown, is once, few, many, or a class for clones that have expanded.

TRBJ1-4	TRBV3-1	-	many	17	CASSQDRGWTTNEKLFF	TGTGCCAGCAGCCAAGATAGGGGGTGGACAACTAATGAAAAACTGTTTTTT
TRBJ2-7	TRBV6-1	-	-	15	CASRVLPSGAYEQYF	TGTGCCAGCAGGGTCCTTCCGAGTGGGGCCTACGAGCAGTACTTC
TRBJ1-6	TRBV5-5	-	many	15	CASSALQGTKSPLHF	TGTGCCAGCAGCGCGCTGCAGGGAACGAAGTCACCCCTCCACTTT
TRBJ2-7	TRBV5-1	-	-	14	CASSRSSGRYEQYF	TGCGCCAGCAGCCGCAGTTCTGGGAGGTACGAGCAGTACTTC
TRBJ2-3	TRBV6-1	-	many	13	CASRVTGTDTQYF	TGTGCCAGCAGAGTCACAGGGACAGATACGCAGTATTTT
TRBJ2-1	TRBV29-1	TRBD1	many	15	CSTRGGTGGYNEQFF	TGCAGCACCCGCGGGGGGACAGGGGGATACAATGAGCAGTTCTTC
TRBJ2-5	TRBV28	TRBD2	many	14	CASSRGGVGETQYF	TGTGCCAGCAGTCGCGGGGGGGTGGGGGAGACCCAGTACTTC
TRBJ2-2	TRBV28	-	many	15	CASSLSRTNTGELFF	TGTGCCAGCAGTTTAAGCAGGACGAACACCGGGGAGCTGTTTTTT
TRBJ2-3	TRBV3-1	TRBD2	-	16	CASSHAGLAETDTQYF	TGTGCCAGCAGCCATGCGGGACTAGCAGAGACAGATACGCAGTATTTT
TRBJ2-7	TRBV4-2	-	many	14	CASSPEKGLYEQYF	TGTGCCAGCAGCCCTGAAAAGGGACTTTACGAGCAGTACTTC
TRBJ1-2	TRBV9	-	-	20	CASSDRDYLSIPDIFRGYTF	TGTGCCAGCAGCGACCGGGACTACCTGTCTATCCCGGACATATTTCGTGGCTACACCTTC
TRBJ2-7	TRBV4-2	-	many	14	CASSQDWDSYEQYF	TGTGCCAGCAGCCAAGATTGGGACTCCTACGAGCAGTACTTC
TRBJ1-1	TRBV28	-	many	11	CASETVTEAFF	TGTGCCAGCGAGACCGTGACTGAAGCTTTCTTT
TRBJ2-1	TRBV7-9	-	many	12	CASSLYNGEQFF	TGTGCCAGCAGCTTGTACAACGGCGAGCAGTTCTTC
TRBJ2-1	TRBV5-1	TRBD2	many	14	CASSTSGGHNEQFF	TGCGCCAGCAGTACTAGCGGGGGCCACAATGAGCAGTTCTTC
TRBJ2-7	TRBV10-3	TRBD2	-	13	CAIREGTRAEQYF	TGTGCCATCAGAGAGGGGACTAGAGCCGAGCAGTACTTC
TRBJ2-4	TRBV24-1	TRBD1	-	15	CATSAGGDAKNIQYF	TGTGCCACCAGTGCAGGGGGCGACGCCAAAAACATTCAGTACTTC
TRBJ2-1	TRBV5-1	-	many	15	CASSLGRTGYNEQFF	TGCGCCAGCAGCTTGGGACGGACGGGATACAATGAGCAGTTCTTC
TRBJ2-3	TRBV7-8	TRBD2	many	16	CASSPGLAGNPATQYF	TGTGCCAGCAGCCCCGGACTAGCGGGAAACCCAGCTACGCAGTATTTT
TRBJ1-1	TRBV6-1	-	many	14	CASSQGLGSTEAFF	TGTGCCAGCAGTCAGGGATTAGGGAGCACTGAAGCTTTCTTT
TRBJ1-1	TRBV20-1	TRBD1	many	15	CSAEDRGQKWTEAFF	TGCAGTGCTGAGGACAGGGGGCAAAAGTGGACTGAAGCTTTCTTT
TRBJ2-3	TRBV20-1	TRBD2	-	15	CSAADAGASTDTQYF	TGCAGTGCGGCGGATGCGGGAGCTAGCACAGATACGCAGTATTTT